This TCR beta chain was found in a study of blood T cell repertoires in COVID-19. At the level of the study: Samples of COVID-19 (acute and convalescent) were obtained from the United States, Italy and Spain. PBMCs, B-cell-depleted T cells, or T cells were the source of the cDNA or gDNA that made up the material.

Only a few counts were recorded for this clone. The repertoire was sequenced with immunoSEQ multiplex PCR; TCRdb's copy has only in-frame clones and lacks some. The sample lists 250,000 or so clones, about 89% seen once, with roughly 10% in the top ten. The study counted Cohort 3 donors as recovered given two negative PCRs, clearance, or symptom resolution. The sequence came from a man aged 40-55 years who had recovered from COVID-19. What was sequenced was PBMCs or T cells enriched from blood (not recorded which).

The CDR3 DNA sequence: TGTGCCAGCAGTGGTTACCTAGCGGGGGGTGGGGAGACCCAGTACTTC. Translating gives CASSGYLAGGGETQYF. The V call is TRBV25-1, the J call TRBJ2-5; TRBD2 matches at 11 bases. The CDR3 is 16 amino acids. From germline, CDR1 is MGHDK and CDR2 SYGVNS. V was pared by 4 bases and J by 5 bases, with 9 bases of the junction left unmatched.